Listed below are T cell receptor beta chains from one sample, sequenced in a study of vaccination effects on CD4 cells after COVID-19. No antigen has been identified for these receptors. Clones were sequenced by immunoSEQ multiplex PCR, and TCRdb holds only the in-frame ones, with some missing. This table has around 25,000 clones, approximately 75% appearing once. The material sequenced was CD4+ T cells from PBMCs cultured with SARS-CoV-2 spike peptides, taken before COVID-19 vaccination. The receptors were gathered from a human donor who received a COVID-19 vaccine. CDR3s include the opening cysteine and the closing phenylalanine or tryptophan. The order of the fields is D gene, clone size, V gene, J gene, CDR3 DNA, CDR3 protein. The D gene is left open where the match is weak. Clone size, where shown, is once, few, many, or a class for clones that have expanded.

d_call: -; clone_size: -; v_call: TRBV4-1; j_call: TRBJ2-1; cdr3_nt: TGCGCCAGCAGCCAAGTTGACATGGGGCTTTACAATGAGCAGTTCTTC; cdr3_aa: CASSQVDMGLYNEQFF
d_call: TRBD2; clone_size: -; v_call: TRBV5-1; j_call: TRBJ2-7; cdr3_nt: TGCGCCAGCAGCCCGGGCGGGGGTGACTCCTACGAGCAGTACTTC; cdr3_aa: CASSPGGGDSYEQYF
d_call: -; clone_size: -; v_call: TRBV7-9; j_call: TRBJ1-4; cdr3_nt: TGTGCCAGCAGGGTACAGGGTTACAATGAAAAACTGTTTTTT; cdr3_aa: CASRVQGYNEKLFF
d_call: -; clone_size: -; v_call: TRBV11-1; j_call: TRBJ2-1; cdr3_nt: TGTGCCAGCAGCTTAGCCAATGAGCAGTTCTTC; cdr3_aa: CASSLANEQFF
d_call: TRBD1; clone_size: -; v_call: TRBV19; j_call: TRBJ2-7; cdr3_nt: TGTGCCAGTAGTATCGGACAGGGCACCTACGAGCAGTACTTC; cdr3_aa: CASSIGQGTYEQYF
d_call: -; clone_size: -; v_call: TRBV7-2; j_call: TRBJ1-2; cdr3_nt: TGTGCCAGCTCCAGGGCCCCTAACTATGGCTACACCTTC; cdr3_aa: CASSRAPNYGYTF
d_call: TRBD1; clone_size: few; v_call: TRBV6-2/TRBV6-3; j_call: TRBJ1-1; cdr3_nt: TGTGCCAGCAGCCCGGACAGGCGAGGGAACACTGAAGCTTTCTTT; cdr3_aa: CASSPDRRGNTEAFF
d_call: -; clone_size: once; v_call: TRBV5-1; j_call: TRBJ2-1; cdr3_nt: TGCGCCAGCAGCCCCCGCGGTAGCCCCTACAATGAGCAGTTCTTC; cdr3_aa: CASSPRGSPYNEQFF
d_call: -; clone_size: -; v_call: TRBV5-1; j_call: TRBJ2-3; cdr3_nt: TGCGCCAGCAGCTTATCGGGCTATAGCACAGATACGCAGTATTTT; cdr3_aa: CASSLSGYSTDTQYF
d_call: -; clone_size: few; v_call: TRBV5-4; j_call: TRBJ1-6; cdr3_nt: TGTGCCAGCAGCTTAACAGGAACTTTCGCCAATTCACCCCTCCACTTT; cdr3_aa: CASSLTGTFANSPLHF
d_call: TRBD2; clone_size: -; v_call: TRBV9; j_call: TRBJ2-1; cdr3_nt: TGTGCCAGCACCCCGACTAGCGGGACCTCCTACAATGAGCAGTTCTTC; cdr3_aa: CASTPTSGTSYNEQFF
d_call: TRBD2; clone_size: -; v_call: TRBV7-2; j_call: TRBJ2-7; cdr3_nt: TGTGCCAGCAGCTCGAGACTAGCGGGAGGGATAAGCTCCTACGAGCAGTACTTC; cdr3_aa: CASSSRLAGGISSYEQYF
d_call: TRBD2; clone_size: -; v_call: TRBV5-1; j_call: TRBJ2-1; cdr3_nt: TGCGCCAGCAGCTTAGGGCTAGCGGGGGGGCCTTGGAATGAGCAGTTCTTC; cdr3_aa: CASSLGLAGGPWNEQFF
d_call: TRBD2; clone_size: -; v_call: TRBV7-8; j_call: TRBJ2-5; cdr3_nt: TGTGCCAGCAGCCCGTTGGGAGCGGGAAGTGAGACCCAGTACTTC; cdr3_aa: CASSPLGAGSETQYF
d_call: -; clone_size: -; v_call: TRBV6-5; j_call: TRBJ1-1; cdr3_nt: TGTGCCAGCAGTCGACAGAGTTACACTGAAGCTTTCTTT; cdr3_aa: CASSRQSYTEAFF
d_call: TRBD2; clone_size: -; v_call: TRBV18; j_call: TRBJ2-4; cdr3_nt: TGTGCCAGCTCACCACCGTTGCTAGCGGGCACCAAAAACATTCAGTACTTC; cdr3_aa: CASSPPLLAGTKNIQYF
d_call: TRBD1; clone_size: -; v_call: TRBV3-1/TRBV3-2; j_call: TRBJ2-1; cdr3_nt: TGTGCCAGCAGCGACAGGGGGTATTACAATGAGCAGTTCTTC; cdr3_aa: CASSDRGYYNEQFF
d_call: TRBD2; clone_size: -; v_call: TRBV7-6; j_call: TRBJ2-5; cdr3_nt: TGTGCCAGCAGCATGGGGCTAGCGGGCCTTCAAGAGACCCAGTACTTC; cdr3_aa: CASSMGLAGLQETQYF
d_call: -; clone_size: -; v_call: TRBV3-1/TRBV3-2; j_call: TRBJ1-3; cdr3_nt: TGTGCCAGCAGCCGGGGTGGTGGAAACACCATATATTTT; cdr3_aa: CASSRGGGNTIYF
d_call: -; clone_size: -; v_call: TRBV5-5; j_call: TRBJ1-5; cdr3_nt: TGTGCCAGCAGCTTGGAGGCGGGGGTCAATCAGCCCCAGCATTTT; cdr3_aa: CASSLEAGVNQPQHF
d_call: -; clone_size: once; v_call: TRBV24-1; j_call: TRBJ1-4; cdr3_nt: TGTGCCACCAGTGACCGGACGGGCACAGAAAAACTGTTTTTT; cdr3_aa: CATSDRTGTEKLFF
d_call: TRBD1; clone_size: -; v_call: TRBV4-2; j_call: TRBJ1-4; cdr3_nt: TGTGCCAGCAGCCCAGACAGGGGTTCGGGTCCTAATGAAAAACTGTTTTTT; cdr3_aa: CASSPDRGSGPNEKLFF
d_call: -; clone_size: -; v_call: TRBV30; j_call: TRBJ1-6; cdr3_nt: TGTGCCTGGAGTCGGACCATAAGCCGGGATTCACCCCTCCACTTT; cdr3_aa: CAWSRTISRDSPLHF
d_call: -; clone_size: few; v_call: TRBV4-1; j_call: TRBJ2-1; cdr3_nt: TGCGCCAGCAGCCAAGAATCGGACTTGGGTGAGCAGTTCTTC; cdr3_aa: CASSQESDLGEQFF
d_call: TRBD2; clone_size: -; v_call: TRBV19; j_call: TRBJ2-6; cdr3_nt: TGTGCCACTGGGAGGGGTAGCGGGGGGAACTCTGGGGCCAACGTCCTGACTTTC; cdr3_aa: CATGRGSGGNSGANVLTF
d_call: -; clone_size: -; v_call: TRBV19; j_call: TRBJ1-1; cdr3_nt: TGTGCCAGTAGCGATCAAAGCGGGCGGATAACACCTGAAGCTTTCTTT; cdr3_aa: CASSDQSGRITPEAFF
d_call: TRBD1; clone_size: once; v_call: TRBV3-1/TRBV3-2; j_call: TRBJ2-1; cdr3_nt: TGTGCCAGCAGCCAAGAACGAGAACAGGGGCTGAATGAGCAGTTCTTC; cdr3_aa: CASSQEREQGLNEQFF
d_call: -; clone_size: few; v_call: TRBV5-1; j_call: TRBJ2-5; cdr3_nt: TGCGCCAGCAGCTTGGGAAATGAACACCGAGTCACCCAGTACTTC; cdr3_aa: CASSLGNEHRVTQYF
d_call: TRBD1; clone_size: -; v_call: TRBV3-1/TRBV3-2; j_call: TRBJ2-5; cdr3_nt: TGTGCCAGCAGCCAAGATTTTCGGATGGGACAGTCTAAAGAGACCCAGTACTTC; cdr3_aa: CASSQDFRMGQSKETQYF
d_call: TRBD2; clone_size: -; v_call: TRBV5-1; j_call: TRBJ2-2; cdr3_nt: TGCGCCAGCAGCTTGGACGGGAGGGCCCCCGGGGAGCTGTTTTTT; cdr3_aa: CASSLDGRAPGELFF
d_call: TRBD2; clone_size: -; v_call: TRBV4-1; j_call: TRBJ2-7; cdr3_nt: TGCGCCAGCAGCCAAATCCAAACTTCTAGCGGTACTAGCTCCTACGAGCAGTACTTC; cdr3_aa: CASSQIQTSSGTSSYEQYF
d_call: TRBD1; clone_size: few; v_call: TRBV10-1; j_call: TRBJ1-3; cdr3_nt: TGCGCCAGCAGTGAGGGGACAGTTGGAAACACCATATATTTT; cdr3_aa: CASSEGTVGNTIYF